These 17 T cell receptor beta chains were all obtained from the same sample, sequenced in a study of cytomegalovirus exposure and HLA in healthy donors. The PCR contained 60 Vbeta and 13 Jbeta primers. Profiling relied on immunoSEQ multiplex PCR, and the TCRdb table lists in-frame clones only, not all of them. This sample yields around 150,000 clones, of which approximately 87% are seen a single time; more than 4.5% belongs to the top ten. The sample consisted of PBMCs. The receptors derive from a woman aged 25 to 39 in good health and CMV-seronegative.

This clone is a singleton in its sample. The chain carries TRBV18 and TRBJ2-5, with 7 bases aligning to TRBD1. Germline V CDR1 and CDR2: KGHSH, LQKENI. This CDR3 spans 15 amino acids. J was trimmed by 5 bases and V by 5 bases; bases with no gene match: 11. The CDR3 reads CASSDPRGQLETQYF. The DNA for the CDR3 is TGTGCCAGCTCAGACCCCCGGGGACAGCTGGAGACCCAGTACTTC.

This clone was seen once. The chain links TRBV7-9 to TRBJ2-3, with 11 bases aligning to TRBD1. CDR1 and CDR2 from the germline V gene are SEHNR and FQNEAQ (reference sequence). Germline trimming cut 0 bases from V and 2 bases from J; bases unmatched to any gene: 4. The CDR3 consists of 17 residues. In DNA form, the CDR3 reads TGTGCCAGCAGCTTAGCGAGGACAGGGGGCCTCACAGATACGCAGTATTTT. It yields the protein CASSLARTGGLTDTQYF.

V and J are TRBV5-4 and TRBJ2-7; 8 nucleotides match TRBD2. V lost 2 bases to trimming and J lost 3 bases; unmatched junction nucleotides: 1. The CDR3 totals 13 residues. Per the germline V gene, CDR1 is SGHNT and CDR2 is YYREEE (reference sequence). This chain's CDR3 is CASSFGTSYEQYF. The CDR3 DNA is TGTGCCAGCAGCTTCGGGACTAGCTACGAGCAGTACTTC. Using reference TRBV5-4 and TRBJ2-7 for the parts outside the CDR3, the full variable domain is ETGVTQSPTHLIKTRGQQVTLRCSSQSGHNTVSWYQQALGQGPQFIFQYYREEENGRGNFPPRFSGLQFPNYSSELNVNALELDDSALYLCASSFGTSYEQYFGPGTRLTVT.

The rearrangement joins TRBV7-3 to TRBJ2-3; unclear D gene. The CDR3 is 17 residues long. V lost 1 base and J lost 6, with 20 bases in between. The germline CDR1 and CDR2 sequences are SGHTA and FQGTGA. Written as DNA, the CDR3 is TGTGCCAGCAGCTTAAGCGGCGGATCCCGTTTTTTCGATACGCAGTATTTT. It is translated as CASSLSGGSRFFDTQYF.

The V call is TRBV11-2, the J call TRBJ2-1; D not resolved. Trimming took off 5 bases at V and 0 bases at J, with 8 bases between the two ends. Germline CDR1 is SGHAT and CDR2 is FQNNGV. There are 14 residues in the CDR3. The CDR3 loop is CASSPVRSYNEQFF. As DNA, the CDR3 is TGTGCCAGCAGCCCGGTTCGCTCCTACAATGAGCAGTTCTTC.

This chain connects TRBV11-3 to TRBJ2-3; D uncertain. V dropped 6 bases and J dropped 11 bases, with 30 bases sitting between them. There are 17 residues in the CDR3. Per germline, CDR1 SGHNT and CDR2 YENEEA. CDR3 bases: TGTGCCAGCAGGCCCCGAATAACGGGTACCGGTCGGGTTTGGCAGTATTTT. The encoded protein is CASRPRITGTGRVWQYF.

The CDR3 bases are TGTGCCACCAGCAGTTTAAGGCTAGGAAACTACGAGCAGTACTTC. It yields the protein CATSSLRLGNYEQYF. The J gene is TRBJ2-7, the V gene TRBV15; D remains unclear. The CDR3 loop spans 15 amino acids. Trimming left V 3 bases short and J 3 bases short, with 15 bases between. Germline CDR1 LNHNV, CDR2 YYDKDF (reference sequence).

The chain employs TRBV30 and TRBJ2-5; perhaps TRBD1 as D (6 bases). The CDR3 is made up of 16 amino acids. The V end lost 3 bases, the J end lost 11 bases, and 28 bases lay between the germline ends. CDR1 and CDR2 (germline): GTSNPN, SVGIG (reference sequence). The CDR3 region has the DNA TGTGCCTGGAGCACAGGGTTGGACGCGTCGATCGGAGAGCAGTACTTC. The encoded protein is CAWSTGLDASIGEQYF.

The rearrangement joins TRBV5-4 to TRBJ2-1; 7 bases agree with TRBD1. V dropped 4 bases and J dropped 5; count of bases not matched to a gene: 12. CDR1 is SGHNT and CDR2 is YYREEE in the germline V gene (reference sequence). The CDR3 contains 16 residues. The CDR3 region is CASSLPWAGGNNEQFF. The DNA of the CDR3 is TGTGCCAGCAGCCTACCTTGGGCAGGGGGTAACAATGAGCAGTTCTTC.

The chain is built from TRBV7-2 and TRBJ2-5; 9 bases line up with TRBD2. J lost 0 bases, V lost 5 bases, and 7 bases had no gene match. The germline V gene has CDR1 SGHTA and CDR2 FQGNSA. The CDR3 has 16 residues. DNA for the CDR3: TGTGCCAGCAGCGGGACTAGCCTCTACCACCAAGAGACCCAGTACTTC. Translation gives CASSGTSLYHQETQYF.

The rearrangement links TRBV6-5 to TRBJ1-4; D is ambiguous. There are 13 residues in the CDR3. Germline V CDR1 and CDR2: MNHEY, SVGAGI. V lost 3 bases and J 2 bases, leaving 4 bases between the germline ends. The CDR3 reads CASSYNTNEKLFF. CDR3 DNA sequence: TGTGCCAGCAGTTATAATACTAATGAAAAACTGTTTTTT.

A word on this clone: This sample also contains other DNA sequences that code for the same CDR3. The chain recombines TRBV19 with TRBJ1-5, with D unclear. V lost 7 bases, J lost 1 base, and 17 bases lay in between. CDR3 length: 16 residues. Looked up from germline, CDR1 is LNHDA and CDR2 is SQIVND (reference sequence). The CDR3 bases are TGTGCCAGTACCCTCCTGTTCCGAGAGAGCAATCAGCCCCAGCATTTT. This codes for CASTLLFRESNQPQHF.

This rearrangement joins TRBV18 to TRBJ1-2; D not resolved. CDR3 size: 15 residues. In germline, CDR1 is KGHSH, CDR2 LQKENI. Trimming pared 3 bases from V and 5 bases from J, leaving 16 bases between. CDR3 protein: CASSPGRTFSYGYTF. The CDR3 DNA sequence: TGTGCCAGCTCACCGGGGAGAACGTTCTCATATGGCTACACCTTC.

There are a few counts of this clone. This chain uses TRBV28 with TRBJ1-5; TRBD1 is a possible D gene (5 bases). The CDR3 has 16 amino acids. Germline assignment: CDR1 MDHEN and CDR2 SYDVKM. V was pared by 7 bases and J by 3 bases, with 19 bases between. The CDR3 DNA follows: TGTGCCAGCACTATCCGCGGGACTCTCATCAATCAGCCCCAGCATTTT. Its translation is CASTIRGTLINQPQHF.

The rearrangement uses TRBV27 and TRBJ1-4, with 9 bases lining up with TRBD1. V shed 4 bases, J shed 7 bases, and the junction held 4 bases outside the gene matches. The CDR3 loop spans 14 amino acids. CDR1 MNHEY and CDR2 SMNVEV come from the germline V gene (reference sequence). The CDR3 bases are TGTGCCAGCAGTTCCGGGACAGGGTTTGAAAAACTGTTTTTT. This encodes CASSSGTGFEKLFF.

The rearrangement uses TRBV19 and TRBJ2-3; 8 bases agree with TRBD2. The CDR3 is 16 residues long. V gave up 5 bases and J gave up 5 bases; unmatched junction bases: 12. The germline gives CDR1 LNHDA, CDR2 SQIVND (reference sequence). The DNA for the CDR3 is TGTGCCAGTAGTTCTGATCGGGGACTAGTCCTAGATACGCAGTATTTT. As protein: CASSSDRGLVLDTQYF.

The genes are TRBV9 and TRBJ2-7, with TRBD1 matching over 8 bases. Trimming cost V 4 bases and J 6 bases; bases outside gene matches: 9. In germline, CDR1 is SGDLS, CDR2 YYNGEE. This CDR3 spans 14 amino acids. CDR3 region: CASSPRPGGSEQYF. The CDR3, as DNA: TGTGCCAGCAGCCCCCGACCAGGGGGCTCCGAGCAGTACTTC.